This T cell receptor beta chain stems from a study of shared clonotypes between healthy human individuals. A note on this clone: Its cognate antigen is unknown.

Clones were read by immunoSEQ multiplex PCR, and TCRdb kept only the in-frame ones, dropping some. Here the sample spans some 490,000 clones, 81% being singletons. Among the donors, all were Caucasian adults who lived in Nashville, Tennessee. Trimming removed 0 bases at V and 9 bases at J, with 15 bases between. Per the germline V gene, CDR1 is GTSNPN and CDR2 is SVGIG (reference sequence). CDR3 length equals 14 residues. Study-wide results and caveats: The expectation was that sequencing depth would affect clonotype sharing among donors.

The clonotype was recovered from a woman in her forties in good health. Some clones in this sample may be carry-over from other donors' samples. This chain connects TRBV30 to TRBJ2-1; D call uncertain. Sample: PBMCs. The CDR3 region has the DNA TGTGCCTGGAGTGTAGAGGTGGGGTCAGGTGAGCAGTTCTTC. It translates to CAWSVEVGSGEQFF.